The source of this TCR beta chain is a study of cytomegalovirus exposure and HLA in healthy donors. Study as a whole: Of 300 to 450 genotyped donors, roughly 86% clustered with self-reported Caucasian donors.

Amplification used 60 Vbeta primers and 13 Jbeta primers. Only in-frame clones appear in the TCRdb table, and some are missing; sequencing was by immunoSEQ multiplex PCR. This table holds approximately 270,000 clones, 75% to 90% found once. Concerning this clone: Its antigen is currently unknown.

Study conclusions and caveats: Rare TCR sequences predominated, though certain public TCRs were found in many donors. For most subjects, TCR beta sequences were reported to predict HLA-A and HLA-B alleles with accuracy. The investigators catalogued 150 or so TCR beta chains as cytomegalovirus-associated.

This clonotype was sampled from a girl aged 2-10 years in good health and CMV-seronegative. Material for sequencing was PBMCs.

The CDR3 region is CASSLASFYEQYF. The CDR3 coding sequence is TGTGCCAGCAGCTTAGCTAGCTTCTACGAGCAGTACTTC. The chain employs TRBV7-2 and TRBJ2-7; D call uncertain. The germline CDR1 and CDR2 sequences are SGHTA and FQGNSA. CDR3 length: 13 residues. Trimming removed 0 bases at V and 3 bases at J, with 6 bases between.